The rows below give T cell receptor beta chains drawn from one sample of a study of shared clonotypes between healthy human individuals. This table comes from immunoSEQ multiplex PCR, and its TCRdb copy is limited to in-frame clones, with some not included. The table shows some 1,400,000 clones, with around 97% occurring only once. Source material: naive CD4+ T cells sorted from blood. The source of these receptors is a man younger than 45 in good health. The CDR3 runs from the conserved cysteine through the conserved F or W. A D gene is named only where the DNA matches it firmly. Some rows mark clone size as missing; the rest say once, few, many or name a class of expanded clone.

DNA: TGTGCCATCAGTGAGTCGCGGGGGGATAATGAGCAGTTCTTC; CDR3: CAISESRGDNEQFF; V: TRBV10-3; J: TRBJ2-1; D: TRBD2; size: .
DNA: TGTGCCAGCAGCCCACGGTCTAGCGGGAGATTGGGTAATGAGCAGTTCTTC; CDR3: CASSPRSSGRLGNEQFF; V: TRBV11-2; J: TRBJ2-1; D: TRBD2; size: .
DNA: TGTGCCATCGTAGGAGACCAGAATGAGCAGTTCTTC; CDR3: CAIVGDQNEQFF; V: TRBV10-3; J: TRBJ2-1; D: .; size: .
DNA: TGTGCCAGCAGCTTGGCCTCGAATGAAAAACTGTTTTTT; CDR3: CASSLASNEKLFF; V: TRBV5-4; J: TRBJ1-4; D: .; size: .
DNA: TGTGCCAGCAGCCGGGACAGGAGCACAGATACGCAGTATTTT; CDR3: CASSRDRSTDTQYF; V: TRBV28; J: TRBJ2-3; D: TRBD1; size: .
DNA: TGTGCCAGCAGACCCAGGGGTACGTTACAGCCCCAGCATTTT; CDR3: CASRPRGTLQPQHF; V: TRBV27; J: TRBJ1-5; D: .; size: .
DNA: TGTGCTAGTGGGCGGGACAGGGGGCGATTTCCCGGGGAGCTGTTTTTT; CDR3: CASGRDRGRFPGELFF; V: TRBV12-5; J: TRBJ2-2; D: TRBD1; size: .
DNA: TGTGCCAGCAGCTTAGGGACAGGGTCGAGCACCGGGGAGCTGTTTTTT; CDR3: CASSLGTGSSTGELFF; V: TRBV7-6; J: TRBJ2-2; D: TRBD1; size: .
DNA: TGTGCCAGCAGCTCCAATACAGGGGGCGCCTGGTATGGCTACACCTTC; CDR3: CASSSNTGGAWYGYTF; V: TRBV7-2; J: TRBJ1-2; D: TRBD1; size: .
DNA: TGTGCCAGCAGCCACCCTGGCGCCGGGGAGCTGTTTTTT; CDR3: CASSHPGAGELFF; V: TRBV7-9; J: TRBJ2-2; D: .; size: few
DNA: TGTGCCAGCAGCCGAGGGAATCCAGCTTTCTTT; CDR3: CASSRGNPAFF; V: TRBV28; J: TRBJ1-1; D: .; size: few
DNA: TGCGCCAGCAGCTTGGTCCCCGCGGGAGATACGCAGTATTTT; CDR3: CASSLVPAGDTQYF; V: TRBV5-1; J: TRBJ2-3; D: .; size: .
DNA: TGTGCCAGCAGCCTACTAGCGGGATCTGGTGAGCAGTACTTC; CDR3: CASSLLAGSGEQYF; V: TRBV28; J: TRBJ2-7; D: TRBD2; size: .
DNA: TGCGCCAGCAGCTTGGGCCAGAACACCGGGGAGCTGTTTTTT; CDR3: CASSLGQNTGELFF; V: TRBV5-1; J: TRBJ2-2; D: .; size: .
DNA: TGCGCCAGCAGCTTGGAGACATTCTACGAGCAGTACTTC; CDR3: CASSLETFYEQYF; V: TRBV5-1; J: TRBJ2-7; D: .; size: once
DNA: TGTGCCAGCAGCTTAGTTCAGGGGTCCACCGGGGAGCTGTTTTTT; CDR3: CASSLVQGSTGELFF; V: TRBV7-9; J: TRBJ2-2; D: .; size: .
DNA: TGTGCCAGCAGCTCGGGCACAGATACGCAGTATTTT; CDR3: CASSSGTDTQYF; V: TRBV5-5; J: TRBJ2-3; D: .; size: once
DNA: TGTGCCAGCAGCTACGGACAGGTTGGTGAGCAGTACTTC; CDR3: CASSYGQVGEQYF; V: TRBV9; J: TRBJ2-7; D: TRBD1; size: .
DNA: TGTGCCATCAGTACCCGCGGAGATACGCAGTATTTT; CDR3: CAISTRGDTQYF; V: TRBV10-3; J: TRBJ2-3; D: .; size: .
DNA: TGTGCCAGCAGTTTCTCCGGGACTAGCGAGCGACACAATGAGCAGTTCTTC; CDR3: CASSFSGTSERHNEQFF; V: TRBV28; J: TRBJ2-1; D: TRBD2; size: .
DNA: TGTGCCAGCAGCAAGGGAGGTGGAAACACCATATATTTT; CDR3: CASSKGGGNTIYF; V: TRBV27; J: TRBJ1-3; D: .; size: few
DNA: TGTGCCAGCAGCTTAGTCAAGGGGCTTACCTACGAGCAGTACTTC; CDR3: CASSLVKGLTYEQYF; V: TRBV5-4; J: TRBJ2-7; D: .; size: once
DNA: TGTGCCTGTGCGACAGGGGCGCCCTACGAGCAGTACTTC; CDR3: CACATGAPYEQYF; V: TRBV30; J: TRBJ2-7; D: TRBD1; size: .
DNA: TGTGCCAGTAGTGTAGGGGGGGCGCTACAAGAGACCCAGTACTTC; CDR3: CASSVGGALQETQYF; V: TRBV19; J: TRBJ2-5; D: .; size: .
DNA: TGTGCCAGCAGCTTAGAGAGGGGGCGGGGAGCTTTCTTT; CDR3: CASSLERGRGAFF; V: TRBV11-2; J: TRBJ1-1; D: TRBD1; size: .
DNA: TGCAGCGTCGCCTTACCCGGCCTGGGGGACGAGCAGTACTTC; CDR3: CSVALPGLGDEQYF; V: TRBV29-1; J: TRBJ2-7; D: .; size: .
DNA: TGTGCCAGCAGCTTCGCGGGAGTGGACAAAAACATTCAGTACTTC; CDR3: CASSFAGVDKNIQYF; V: TRBV5-4; J: TRBJ2-4; D: TRBD2; size: .
DNA: TGTGCCAGCTCAGCTGGGCCTAATGAAAAACTGTTTTTT; CDR3: CASSAGPNEKLFF; V: TRBV18; J: TRBJ1-4; D: .; size: .
DNA: TGCGCCAGCAGCCAAGAACAGCATACACTGTTTTTT; CDR3: CASSQEQHTLFF; V: TRBV4-1; J: TRBJ1-4; D: .; size: once
DNA: TGTGCCAGCTCACCAAATGGCGTGGAAGGGACTGAAGCTTTCTTT; CDR3: CASSPNGVEGTEAFF; V: TRBV18; J: TRBJ1-1; D: .; size: .
DNA: TGCGCCAGCAGACCCTCAAGCATGAACACTGAAGCTTTCTTT; CDR3: CASRPSSMNTEAFF; V: TRBV5-1; J: TRBJ1-1; D: .; size: .
DNA: TGCAGCGTACACGGGACCGCCGGTGTAGAGACCCAGTACTTC; CDR3: CSVHGTAGVETQYF; V: TRBV29-1; J: TRBJ2-5; D: .; size: .
DNA: TGCGCCAGCAGCCCTGGACAGGGGGCGCATTGGGAGCAGTTCTTC; CDR3: CASSPGQGAHWEQFF; V: TRBV5-1; J: TRBJ2-1; D: TRBD1; size: .
DNA: TGCGCCAGCAGTGACCTTTATGGCTACACCTTC; CDR3: CASSDLYGYTF; V: TRBV10-2; J: TRBJ1-2; D: .; size: .
DNA: TGCGCCAGCAGCTTGCCCCCTAGGATGACGAACACCGGGGAGCTGTTTTTT; CDR3: CASSLPPRMTNTGELFF; V: TRBV5-1; J: TRBJ2-2; D: .; size: .
DNA: TGCGCCAGCAGCTTGGGGCCCCCTAGCGGGAGAACTACAGAGCAGTACTTC; CDR3: CASSLGPPSGRTTEQYF; V: TRBV5-1; J: TRBJ2-7; D: TRBD2; size: .
DNA: TGTGCCATCGGAGGGGCTAATCAGTTCTTC; CDR3: CAIGGANQFF; V: TRBV10-3; J: TRBJ2-1; D: .; size: once
DNA: TGTGCCAGCAGCTTACTTCTGGGGCAGGGGAACACCGGGGAGCTGTTTTTT; CDR3: CASSLLLGQGNTGELFF; V: TRBV7-3; J: TRBJ2-2; D: .; size: .
DNA: TGTGCCAGCAGTTTTCAGAGACTAGCGGGGTACAATGAGCAGTTCTTC; CDR3: CASSFQRLAGYNEQFF; V: TRBV28; J: TRBJ2-1; D: TRBD2; size: .
DNA: TGTGCCAGCACCTTCAGTCCAGGGGGCCTCTACGAGCAGTACTTC; CDR3: CASTFSPGGLYEQYF; V: TRBV2; J: TRBJ2-7; D: TRBD1; size: .
DNA: TGTGCCAGCAGCTTAGATGGAGGCTCTGGAAACACCATATATTTT; CDR3: CASSLDGGSGNTIYF; V: TRBV7-2; J: TRBJ1-3; D: .; size: .
DNA: TGTGCCAGCAGTTTGGGGGCAACTAATGAAAAACTGTTTTTT; CDR3: CASSLGATNEKLFF; V: TRBV28; J: TRBJ1-4; D: .; size: .
DNA: TGTGCCAGCAGCGTTTCCCAGGGACAAATCACTGAAGCTTTCTTT; CDR3: CASSVSQGQITEAFF; V: TRBV7-2; J: TRBJ1-1; D: .; size: .
DNA: TGTGCCAGCAGCTTAGACGGGGGAGATACGCAGTATTTT; CDR3: CASSLDGGDTQYF; V: TRBV7-9; J: TRBJ2-3; D: .; size: .
DNA: TGCAGCGTTGGTTTGGGAAACACCATATATTTT; CDR3: CSVGLGNTIYF; V: TRBV29-1; J: TRBJ1-3; D: .; size: .
DNA: TGTGCCAGCTCTCATAGAACAGCCTACAATCAGCCCCAGCATTTT; CDR3: CASSHRTAYNQPQHF; V: TRBV18; J: TRBJ1-5; D: .; size: .
DNA: TGTGCCAGCAGTGAAGCCGGGACAGCTATCTACAATGAGCAGTTCTTC; CDR3: CASSEAGTAIYNEQFF; V: TRBV6-1; J: TRBJ2-1; D: TRBD1; size: .
DNA: TGCGCCAGCAGCTTGGTTTTGTCCGGGGAGCTGTTTTTT; CDR3: CASSLVLSGELFF; V: TRBV5-1; J: TRBJ2-2; D: .; size: .
DNA: TGTGCCAGCAGCGTAGACGGCTACGAGCAGTACTTC; CDR3: CASSVDGYEQYF; V: TRBV9; J: TRBJ2-7; D: .; size: .
DNA: TGTGCCAGCTCACTCGGGACTAGCGGAAACACCGGGGAGCTGTTTTTT; CDR3: CASSLGTSGNTGELFF; V: TRBV18; J: TRBJ2-2; D: TRBD2; size: .
DNA: TGTGCCAGCAGGACAGGGACCAACTCTGGAAACACCATATATTTT; CDR3: CASRTGTNSGNTIYF; V: TRBV13; J: TRBJ1-3; D: TRBD1; size: once
DNA: TGTGCCAGCAGCAAATTAGCGGGAGGGCCCGCCTACGAGCAGTACTTC; CDR3: CASSKLAGGPAYEQYF; V: TRBV9; J: TRBJ2-7; D: TRBD2; size: .
DNA: TGTGCCAGTAGTATAGTCCCATCTCGCCGGGGAGGGGATACGCAGTATTTT; CDR3: CASSIVPSRRGGDTQYF; V: TRBV19; J: TRBJ2-3; D: TRBD2; size: .
DNA: TGCGCCAGCAGCACGCATAGCACAGATACGCAGTATTTT; CDR3: CASSTHSTDTQYF; V: TRBV5-1; J: TRBJ2-3; D: .; size: .
DNA: TGTGCCAGTGGGACAGGGGGAAACACTGAAGCTTTCTTT; CDR3: CASGTGGNTEAFF; V: TRBV19; J: TRBJ1-1; D: TRBD1; size: .
DNA: TGTGCCAGTAAGAGGGGGCGTTATGAGCAGTTCTTC; CDR3: CASKRGRYEQFF; V: TRBV19; J: TRBJ2-1; D: TRBD1; size: .
DNA: TGCGCCAGCAGCTTGGCCCGGAACAATGAGCAGTTCTTC; CDR3: CASSLARNNEQFF; V: TRBV5-1; J: TRBJ2-1; D: .; size: .